Listed below are T cell receptor beta chains from one sample, sequenced in a study of cytomegalovirus exposure and HLA in healthy donors. Sequencing used immunoSEQ multiplex PCR; TCRdb keeps in-frame clones, though not all of them. The data show around 180,000 clones, with approximately 80% seen just once and approximately 6% held by the top ten. The sequenced material came from PBMCs. The origin of the receptors is a woman aged 25 to 39 in good health and CMV-seropositive. CDR3s include the opening cysteine and the closing phenylalanine or tryptophan. A D gene is named only where the DNA matches it firmly. A row's size may be missing; if present it is once, few, many or a size class.

j_call clone_size v_call d_call cdr3_nt cdr3_aa
TRBJ1-1 NA TRBV6-1 NA TGTGCCAGCACCGATAGACAGGAGAACACTGAAGCTTTCTTT CASTDRQENTEAFF
TRBJ2-4 few TRBV5-6 NA TGTGCCAGCAGCTTGTCGAGCCCCCAAAACATTCAGTACTTC CASSLSSPQNIQYF
TRBJ1-1 NA TRBV6-5 TRBD1 TGTGCCAGCAGTTACTCCCCAGGGGGCGTGGGCACTGAAGCTTTCTTT CASSYSPGGVGTEAFF
TRBJ2-7 few TRBV29-1 NA TGCAGCGTTGTAGGGTCGTCTAGCGTGCTGTACGAGCAGTACTTC CSVVGSSSVLYEQYF
TRBJ1-4 once TRBV5-1 NA TGCGCCAGCAGCTTGGGCAGTAATGGAGGCCGTGAAAAACTGTTTTTT CASSLGSNGGREKLFF
TRBJ2-5 NA TRBV5-6 TRBD2 TGTGCCAGCAGCTTGGGGACTAGCGGACAGACCCAGTACTTC CASSLGTSGQTQYF
TRBJ2-5 few TRBV7-8 NA TGTGCCAGCAGCTTGGCAGGGGACCTAGGGACCCAGTACTTC CASSLAGDLGTQYF
TRBJ1-1 few TRBV4-3 TRBD1 TGCGCCAGCAGCCTCAGAAACAGGGGGCAGGGGACTGAAGCTTTCTTT CASSLRNRGQGTEAFF
TRBJ2-7 NA TRBV9 NA TGTGCCAGCAGCGTAGACGTCGGCGAGCAGTACTTC CASSVDVGEQYF
TRBJ1-2 NA TRBV28 NA TGTGCCAGCAGGAGGGAACCTAACTATGGCTACACCTTC CASRREPNYGYTF
TRBJ2-1 NA TRBV6-5 TRBD2 TGTGCCAGCACTAGGACTAGCGGTCTGACCGAGCAGTTCTTC CASTRTSGLTEQFF
TRBJ1-2 NA TRBV27 NA TGTGCCAGCAGTTCGACAGGAAATCGGGCTCTAGACGGCTACACCTTC CASSSTGNRALDGYTF
TRBJ2-5 few TRBV7-9 NA TGTGCCAGCAGCCGGGCGGCCCAGGGAGAGACCCAGTACTTC CASSRAAQGETQYF
TRBJ1-1 NA TRBV10-1 NA TGCGCCAGCAGTCCAGCAGGGTTAACCACTGAAGCTTTCTTT CASSPAGLTTEAFF
TRBJ2-1 NA TRBV28 NA TGTGCCAGCAGTTTTCCCCCCTTATCCTACAATGAGCAGTTCTTC CASSFPPLSYNEQFF
TRBJ1-1 NA TRBV27 NA TGTGCCAGCAGCCCGGTCCTACAGGGAGGGATTAACACTGAAGCTTTCTTT CASSPVLQGGINTEAFF
TRBJ2-7 once TRBV28 NA TGTGCCACCCCAGGGCTCGTCGGCGAGCAGTACTTC CATPGLVGEQYF
TRBJ2-7 NA TRBV7-2 TRBD2 TGTGCCAGCAGCAAAACCGGGACTAGTTCAGTCGAGCAGTACTTC CASSKTGTSSVEQYF
TRBJ2-4 NA TRBV6-5 NA TGTGCCAGCAGAAATCTAGCCAAAAACATTCAGTACTTC CASRNLAKNIQYF
TRBJ2-1 NA TRBV7-9 TRBD2 TGTGCCAGCAGCTTAGATTCGAGGGCTAGCGGAAGCTCCTACAATGAGCAGTTCTTC CASSLDSRASGSSYNEQFF
TRBJ2-3 once TRBV19 TRBD2 TGTGCCAGTAGTATAGTCGGACTAGCGGGAACCTACGATACGCAGTATTTT CASSIVGLAGTYDTQYF
TRBJ1-6 NA TRBV5-1 NA TGCGCCAGCAGCTTGGATCAGGGCCGATCACCCCTCCACTTT CASSLDQGRSPLHF
TRBJ2-5 NA TRBV6-5 NA TGTGCCAGCAGTCCCGGAGGCCTGAAGAAAGAGACCCAGTACTTC CASSPGGLKKETQYF
TRBJ2-3 NA TRBV18 TRBD1 TGTGCCAGCTCACCCATTGGACAGGGGACAGATACGCAGTATTTT CASSPIGQGTDTQYF
TRBJ2-7 NA TRBV2 TRBD1 TGTGCCAGCACGGCCAGGGGGCACTCCTACGAGCAGTACTTC CASTARGHSYEQYF
TRBJ2-7 NA TRBV28 NA TGTGCCAGCAGTTTAAGAGTGGACGAGCAGTACTTC CASSLRVDEQYF
TRBJ1-5 NA TRBV6-1 NA TGTGCCAGCAGTGCAAGTGGGGGGCAGCCCCAGCATTTT CASSASGGQPQHF
TRBJ2-7 NA TRBV10-3 TRBD1 TGTGCCATCAGTGAGTCTACACAGGGGGCAGACGAGCAGTACTTC CAISESTQGADEQYF
TRBJ1-1 NA TRBV9 NA TGTGCCAGCAGCGTAGCTATTACAACGGCGGACACTGAAGCTTTCTTT CASSVAITTADTEAFF
TRBJ2-1 NA TRBV5-1 TRBD1 TGCGCCAGCGGCTTGGGTGACAGGGGTATCGATGAGCAGTTCTTC CASGLGDRGIDEQFF
TRBJ2-7 NA TRBV15 TRBD2 TGTGCCACCAGCCTCGGGAGGGGTTTCGGCGAGCAGTACTTC CATSLGRGFGEQYF
TRBJ1-2 NA TRBV9 NA TGTGCCAGCAGCGCCCGTGGGGACTACTATGGCTACACCTTC CASSARGDYYGYTF
TRBJ2-7 NA TRBV28 NA TGTGCCAGCAAGGCAGGGCCCAACTACGAGCAGTACTTC CASKAGPNYEQYF
TRBJ1-2 NA TRBV27 TRBD1 TGTGCCAGCGGGACGCCGGGACAGGGGGGCTATGGCTACACCTTC CASGTPGQGGYGYTF
TRBJ1-1 NA TRBV28 NA TGTGCCAGCAGCGTCAGTGAAGCTTTCTTT CASSVSEAFF
TRBJ2-2 NA TRBV7-2 NA TGTGCCAGCAGCTTAGTGCCCGGAGGGACCGGGGAGCTGTTTTTT CASSLVPGGTGELFF
TRBJ2-7 few TRBV5-1 TRBD2 TGCGCCAGCAGCCGAACGACTAGCGGGGTAGGGTACGAGCAGTACTTC CASSRTTSGVGYEQYF
TRBJ2-3 NA TRBV9 NA TGTGCCAGCAGCCCAGGGAGCGGGACAGATACGCAGTATTTT CASSPGSGTDTQYF
TRBJ2-7 NA TRBV27 TRBD1 TGTGCCAGCAGTCCCGGGACAGGGGGCCGCGAGCAGTACTTC CASSPGTGGREQYF
TRBJ1-2 NA TRBV27 NA TGTGCCAGCAGTTTTTCGGCCCGGGAAGGCTACACCTTC CASSFSAREGYTF
TRBJ2-3 few TRBV27 NA TGTGCCAGCAGTACTATTAGGGGCTACACAGATACGCAGTATTTT CASSTIRGYTDTQYF
TRBJ2-3 NA TRBV23-1 TRBD1 TGCGCCAGCAGTCATTCGACAGGGAAGGAGACAGATACGCAGTATTTT CASSHSTGKETDTQYF
TRBJ2-2 few TRBV25-1 TRBD1 TGTGCCAGCAGTACCCGGACAGGGTTGGCCGGGGAGCTGTTTTTT CASSTRTGLAGELFF
TRBJ1-5 NA TRBV6-5 NA TGTGCCAGCAGTACCACAGATAGCAATCAGCCCCAGCATTTT CASSTTDSNQPQHF
TRBJ2-5 NA TRBV10-1 NA TGCGCCAGCAGCCCCCAGGGTGGAGTGGAGACCCAGTACTTC CASSPQGGVETQYF
TRBJ2-7 NA TRBV27 TRBD2 TGTGCCAGCAGTTCGGAGGCTAGCGGTTACGAGCAGTACTTC CASSSEASGYEQYF
TRBJ1-1 few TRBV6-6 NA TGTGCCAGCAGTAACCAGGCGTTGAACACTGAAGCTTTCTTT CASSNQALNTEAFF
TRBJ2-2 NA TRBV4-3 NA TGCGCCAGCAGCCGCGGGGTCCGCGGGGAGCTGTTTTTT CASSRGVRGELFF
TRBJ2-2 NA TRBV19 TRBD1 TGTGCCAGTAGGGCGACAGGGGGGGACACCGGGGAGCTGTTTTTT CASRATGGDTGELFF
TRBJ2-2 NA TRBV5-1 NA TGCGCCAGCAGCCGTCATTCAGGTGGGGCGAGGCCGAACACCGGGGAGCTGTTTTTT CASSRHSGGARPNTGELFF
TRBJ2-7 NA TRBV6-1 TRBD2 TGTGCCTCCCGGGGGGGTTACGAGCAGTACTTC CASRGGYEQYF
TRBJ2-3 NA TRBV10-2 TRBD2 TGCGCCAGCAGTGTAAGGGGCGGGGGTGCCACAGATACGCAGTATTTT CASSVRGGGATDTQYF
TRBJ2-7 NA TRBV5-5 NA TGTGCCAGCAGCATGCAAAACCCGGGCCCAGGGCGCTACGAGCAGTACTTC CASSMQNPGPGRYEQYF